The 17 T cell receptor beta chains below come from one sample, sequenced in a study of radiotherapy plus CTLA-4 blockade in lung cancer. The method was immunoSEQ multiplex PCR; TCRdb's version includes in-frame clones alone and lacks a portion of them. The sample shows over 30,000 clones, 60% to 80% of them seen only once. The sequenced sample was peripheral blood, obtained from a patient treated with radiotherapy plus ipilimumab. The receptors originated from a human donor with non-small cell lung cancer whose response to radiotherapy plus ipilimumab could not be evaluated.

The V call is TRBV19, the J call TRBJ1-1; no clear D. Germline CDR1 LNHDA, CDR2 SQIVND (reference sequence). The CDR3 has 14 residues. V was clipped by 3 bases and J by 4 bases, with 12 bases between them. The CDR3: CASSISNTGTEAFF. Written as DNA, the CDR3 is TGTGCCAGTAGTATCTCGAATACGGGCACTGAAGCTTTCTTT.

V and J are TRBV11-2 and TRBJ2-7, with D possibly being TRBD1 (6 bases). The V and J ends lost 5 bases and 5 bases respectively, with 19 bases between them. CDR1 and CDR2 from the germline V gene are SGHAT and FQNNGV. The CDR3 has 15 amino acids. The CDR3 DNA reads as TGTGCCAGCAGCCGGGTATACAGGGAGTTCGACGAGCAGTACTTC. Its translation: CASSRVYREFDEQYF.

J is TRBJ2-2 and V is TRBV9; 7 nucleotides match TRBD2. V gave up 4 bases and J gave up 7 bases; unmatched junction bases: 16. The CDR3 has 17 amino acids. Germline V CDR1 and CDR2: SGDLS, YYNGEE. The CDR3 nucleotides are TGTGCCAGCAGCCCGGGTCGGGCGGGAGTGAATCACGGGGAGCTGTTTTTT. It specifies CASSPGRAGVNHGELFF.

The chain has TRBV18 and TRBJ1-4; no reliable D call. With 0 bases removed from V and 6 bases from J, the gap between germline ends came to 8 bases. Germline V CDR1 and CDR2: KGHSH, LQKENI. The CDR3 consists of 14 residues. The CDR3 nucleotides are TGTGCCAGCTCACCACCTACTAGTCATGAAAAACTGTTTTTT. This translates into CASSPPTSHEKLFF.

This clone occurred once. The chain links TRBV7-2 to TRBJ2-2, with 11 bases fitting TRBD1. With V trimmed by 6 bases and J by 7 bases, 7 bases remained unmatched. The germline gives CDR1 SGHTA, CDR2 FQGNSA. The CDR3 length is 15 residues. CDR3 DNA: TGTGCCAGCAGACGGGACAGGGGGTACGGCGGGGAGCTGTTTTTT. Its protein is CASRRDRGYGGELFF.

The CDR3 sequence: CAISPGQGQETQYF. The CDR3 region has the DNA TGTGCCATCAGCCCGGGACAGGGACAAGAGACCCAGTACTTC. This chain joins TRBV6-6 and TRBJ2-5, with TRBD1 matching over 9 bases. From germline, CDR1 is MNHNY and CDR2 SVGAGI (reference sequence). V shed 10 bases and J 2 bases; nucleotides not matched to a gene: 8. This CDR3 region has 14 residues.

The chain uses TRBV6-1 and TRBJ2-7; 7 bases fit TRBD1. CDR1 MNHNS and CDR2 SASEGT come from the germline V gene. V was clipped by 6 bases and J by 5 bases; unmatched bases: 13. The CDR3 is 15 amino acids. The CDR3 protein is CASSSPSRGYNEQYF. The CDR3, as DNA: TGTGCCAGCAGCTCCCCCAGCAGGGGGTACAACGAGCAGTACTTC.

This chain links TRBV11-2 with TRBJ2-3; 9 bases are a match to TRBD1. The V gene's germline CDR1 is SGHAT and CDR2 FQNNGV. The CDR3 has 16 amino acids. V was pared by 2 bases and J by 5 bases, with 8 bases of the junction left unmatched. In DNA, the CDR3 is TGTGCCAGCAGCTTAAATACAGGGGGCGTTGGAGATACGCAGTATTTT. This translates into CASSLNTGGVGDTQYF.

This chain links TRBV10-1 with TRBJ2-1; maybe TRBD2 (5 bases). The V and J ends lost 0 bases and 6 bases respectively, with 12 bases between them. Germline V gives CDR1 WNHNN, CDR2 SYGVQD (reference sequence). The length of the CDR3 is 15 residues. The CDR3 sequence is CASSESTGKGNEQFF. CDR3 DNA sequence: TGCGCCAGCAGTGAGTCAACGGGGAAAGGCAATGAGCAGTTCTTC.

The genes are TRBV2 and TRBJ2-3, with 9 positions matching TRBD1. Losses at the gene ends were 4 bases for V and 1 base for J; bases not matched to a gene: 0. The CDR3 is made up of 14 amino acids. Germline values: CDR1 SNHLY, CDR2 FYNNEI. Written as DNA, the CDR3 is TGTGCCAGCAGTGGGGACAGGGGCACAGATACGCAGTATTTT. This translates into CASSGDRGTDTQYF.

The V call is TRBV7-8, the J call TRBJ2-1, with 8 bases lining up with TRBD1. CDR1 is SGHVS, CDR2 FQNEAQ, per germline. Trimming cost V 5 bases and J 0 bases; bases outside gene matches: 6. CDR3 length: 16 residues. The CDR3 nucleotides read TGTGCCAGCAGCCCCGCGGACAGGGACTCCTACAATGAGCAGTTCTTC. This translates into CASSPADRDSYNEQFF.

The CDR3 sequence: CASSVLAGEEDTQYF. The DNA of the CDR3 is TGTGCCAGCAGTGTCCTAGCGGGAGAGGAAGATACGCAGTATTTT. The rearrangement joins TRBV2 to TRBJ2-3, with 10 bases fitting TRBD2. The length of the CDR3 is 15 residues. Per germline, CDR1 SNHLY and CDR2 FYNNEI. Unmatched junction bases numbered 6, after V lost 4 bases and J lost 5 bases. The full variable domain, with the rest looked up from reference TRBV2 and TRBJ2-3, is EPEVTQTPSHQVTQMGQEVILRCVPISNHLYFYWYRQILGQKVEFLVSFYNNEISEKSEIFDDQFSVERPDGSNFTLKIRSTKLEDSAMYFCASSVLAGEEDTQYFGPGTRLTVL.

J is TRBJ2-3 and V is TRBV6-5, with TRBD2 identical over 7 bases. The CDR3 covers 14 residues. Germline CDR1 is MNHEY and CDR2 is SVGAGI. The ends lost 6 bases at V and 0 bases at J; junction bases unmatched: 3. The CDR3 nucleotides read TGTGCCAGCAGGGTGGGACTAAGCACAGATACGCAGTATTTT. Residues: CASRVGLSTDTQYF.

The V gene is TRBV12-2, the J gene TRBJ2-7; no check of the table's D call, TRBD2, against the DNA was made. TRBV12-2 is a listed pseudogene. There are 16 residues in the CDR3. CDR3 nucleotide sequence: TGTGCAAGTCGCCCCAGCGGGCCAGGGTTTTCCTACGAGCAGTACTTC. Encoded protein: CASRPSGPGFSYEQYF.

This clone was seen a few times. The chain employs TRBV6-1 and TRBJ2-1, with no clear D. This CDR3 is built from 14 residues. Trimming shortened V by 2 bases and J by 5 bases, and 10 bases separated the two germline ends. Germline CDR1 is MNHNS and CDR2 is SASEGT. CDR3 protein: CASSEYWQNNEQFF. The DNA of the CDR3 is TGTGCCAGCAGTGAATATTGGCAGAACAATGAGCAGTTCTTC.

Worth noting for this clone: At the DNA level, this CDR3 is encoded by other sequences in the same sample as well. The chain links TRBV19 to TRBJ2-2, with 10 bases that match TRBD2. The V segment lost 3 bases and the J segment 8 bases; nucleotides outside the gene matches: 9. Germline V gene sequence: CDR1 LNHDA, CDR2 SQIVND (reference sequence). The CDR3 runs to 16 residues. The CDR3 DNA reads TGTGCCAGTAGTATTGGTAGGACTAGCGGTACTGGGGAGCTGTTTTTT. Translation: CASSIGRTSGTGELFF.

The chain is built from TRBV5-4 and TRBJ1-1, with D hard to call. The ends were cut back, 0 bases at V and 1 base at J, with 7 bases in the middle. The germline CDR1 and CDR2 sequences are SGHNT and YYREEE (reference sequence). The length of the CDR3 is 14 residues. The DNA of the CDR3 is TGTGCCAGCAGCTTGGGGCTCAGGAACACTGAAGCTTTCTTT. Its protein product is CASSLGLRNTEAFF.